This entry concerns a single T cell receptor beta chain. These data are taken from a study of blood T cell repertoires in COVID-19. Overall study: Sites in the United States, Italy and Spain provided acute and convalescent COVID-19 samples. Nucleic acid was either cDNA or gDNA, and it came from T cells, B-cell-depleted T cells, or PBMCs.

The CDR3 is made up of 19 amino acids. The ends lost 3 bases at V and 2 bases at J; junction bases unmatched: 11. Germline CDR1 SEHNR, CDR2 FQNEAQ (reference sequence). Patients at the Seattle site were enrolled during active infection and followed longitudinally. Per the original methods: It was from reference gene primer amplification that nucleated cell counts were estimated. Assay used: immunoSEQ multiplex PCR; TCRdb lists only in-frame clones, some missing. The DNA gave D and trimming, while V, J and clone size come from that table. This sample has approximately 250,000 clones; roughly 85% occur once, and the top ten carry 5% to 6.5%.

The receptor comes from a man in his fifties or sixties with COVID-19, enrolled during active disease. This rearrangement joins TRBV7-9 to TRBJ2-6; TRBD1 matches at 9 bases. Material for sequencing was peripheral blood. In DNA form, the CDR3 reads TGTGCCAGCAGCTTGCACTATGGGGACAGGGTACCTGGGGCCAACGTCCTGACTTTC. Its protein is CASSLHYGDRVPGANVLTF. The full variable domain, rest sourced from reference TRBV7-9 and TRBJ2-6, is DTGVSQNPRHKITKRGQNVTFRCDPISEHNRLYWYRQTLGQGPEFLTYFQNEAQLEKSRLLSDRFSAERPKGSFSTLEIQRTEQGDSAMYLCASSLHYGDRVPGANVLTFGAGSRLTVL.